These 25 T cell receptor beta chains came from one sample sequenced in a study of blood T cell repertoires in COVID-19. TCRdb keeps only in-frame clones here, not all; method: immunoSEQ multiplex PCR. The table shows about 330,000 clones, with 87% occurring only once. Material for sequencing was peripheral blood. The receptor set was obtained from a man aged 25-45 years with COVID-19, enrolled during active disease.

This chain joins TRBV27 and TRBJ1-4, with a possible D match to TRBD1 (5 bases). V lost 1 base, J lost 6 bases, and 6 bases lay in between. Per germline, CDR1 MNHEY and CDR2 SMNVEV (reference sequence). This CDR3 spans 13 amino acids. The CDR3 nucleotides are TGTGCCAGCAGTTTATGGGGGGATGAAAAACTGTTTTTT. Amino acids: CASSLWGDEKLFF. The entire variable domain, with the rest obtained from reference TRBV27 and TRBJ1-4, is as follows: EAQVTQNPRYLITVTGKKLTVTCSQNMNHEYMSWYRQDPGLGLRQIYYSMNVEVTDKGDVPEGYKVSRKEKRNFPLILESPSPNQTSLYFCASSLWGDEKLFFGSGTQLSVL.

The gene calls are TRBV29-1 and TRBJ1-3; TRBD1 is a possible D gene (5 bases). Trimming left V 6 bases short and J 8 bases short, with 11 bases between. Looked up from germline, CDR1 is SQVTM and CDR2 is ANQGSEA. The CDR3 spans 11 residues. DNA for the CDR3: TGCAGCGTAGGGGAACAAGACACCATATATTTT. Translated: CSVGEQDTIYF.

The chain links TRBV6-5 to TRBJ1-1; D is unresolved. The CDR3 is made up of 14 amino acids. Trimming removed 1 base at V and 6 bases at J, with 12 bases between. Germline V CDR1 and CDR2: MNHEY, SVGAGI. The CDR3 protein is CASSYWEGRAEAFF. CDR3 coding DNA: TGTGCCAGCAGTTACTGGGAGGGAAGGGCTGAAGCTTTCTTT.

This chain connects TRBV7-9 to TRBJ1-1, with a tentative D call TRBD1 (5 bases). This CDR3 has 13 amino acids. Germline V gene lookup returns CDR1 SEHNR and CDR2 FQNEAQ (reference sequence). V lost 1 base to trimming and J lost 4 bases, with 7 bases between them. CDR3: CASSLGRVTEAFF. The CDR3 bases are TGTGCCAGCAGCTTAGGCAGGGTCACTGAAGCTTTCTTT.

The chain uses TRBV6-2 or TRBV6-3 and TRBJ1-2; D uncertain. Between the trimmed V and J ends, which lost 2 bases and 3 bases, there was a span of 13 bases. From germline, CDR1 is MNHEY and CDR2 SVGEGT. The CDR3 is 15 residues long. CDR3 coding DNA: TGTGCCAGCAGTTACACAGAACCAGGTTACTATGGCTACACCTTC. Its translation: CASSYTEPGYYGYTF.

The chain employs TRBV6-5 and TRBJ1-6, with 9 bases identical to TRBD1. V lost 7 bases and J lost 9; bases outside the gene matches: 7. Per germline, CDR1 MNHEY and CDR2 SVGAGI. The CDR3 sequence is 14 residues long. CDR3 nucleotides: TGTGCCAGCAATCGGGACAGGGAGGTTTCACCCCTCCACTTT. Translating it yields CASNRDREVSPLHF.

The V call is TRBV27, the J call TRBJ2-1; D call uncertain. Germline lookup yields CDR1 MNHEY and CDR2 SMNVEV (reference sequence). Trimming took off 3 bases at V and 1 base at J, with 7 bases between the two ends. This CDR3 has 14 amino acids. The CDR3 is CASSFRMSYNEQFF. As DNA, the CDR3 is TGTGCCAGCAGTTTCAGGATGTCCTACAATGAGCAGTTCTTC.

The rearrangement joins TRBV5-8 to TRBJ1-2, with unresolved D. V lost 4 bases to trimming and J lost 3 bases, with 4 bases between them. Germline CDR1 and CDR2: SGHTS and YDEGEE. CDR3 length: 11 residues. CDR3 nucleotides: TGTGCCAGCAGCCTATACTATGGCTACACCTTC. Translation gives CASSLYYGYTF.

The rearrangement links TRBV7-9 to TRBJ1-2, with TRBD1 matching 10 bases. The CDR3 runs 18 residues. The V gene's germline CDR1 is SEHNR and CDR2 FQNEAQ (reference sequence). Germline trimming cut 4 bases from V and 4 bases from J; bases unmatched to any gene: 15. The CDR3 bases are TGTGCCAGCAGCTCCATAATGACAGGGGGCTTTCCTATCTATGGCTACACCTTC. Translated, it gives CASSSIMTGGFPIYGYTF.

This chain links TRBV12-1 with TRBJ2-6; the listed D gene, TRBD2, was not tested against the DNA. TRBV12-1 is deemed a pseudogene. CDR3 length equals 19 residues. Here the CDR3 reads CASSFVRAGGHPGANVLTF. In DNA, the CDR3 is TGTGCCAGCAGCTTTGTTCGGGCGGGGGGGCACCCTGGGGCCAACGTCCTGACTTTC.

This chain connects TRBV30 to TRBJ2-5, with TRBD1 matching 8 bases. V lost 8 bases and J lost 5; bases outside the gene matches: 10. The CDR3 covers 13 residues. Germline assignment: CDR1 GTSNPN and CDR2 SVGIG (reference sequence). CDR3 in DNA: TGTGCCATCCTTCAGGGGGCGCGGGAGACCCAGTACTTC. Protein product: CAILQGARETQYF.

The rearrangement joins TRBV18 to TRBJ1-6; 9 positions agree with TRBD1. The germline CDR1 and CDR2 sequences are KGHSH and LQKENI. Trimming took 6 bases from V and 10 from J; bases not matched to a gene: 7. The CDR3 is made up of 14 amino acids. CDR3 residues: CASSAGTGNSPLHF. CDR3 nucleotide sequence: TGTGCCAGCTCCGCCGGGACAGGGAACTCACCCCTCCACTTT. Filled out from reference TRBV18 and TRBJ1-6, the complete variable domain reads NAGVMQNPRHLVRRRGQEARLRCSPMKGHSHVYWYRQLPEEGLKFMVYLQKENIIDESGMPKERFSAEFPKEGPSILRIQQVVRGDSAAYFCASSAGTGNSPLHFGNGTRLTVT.

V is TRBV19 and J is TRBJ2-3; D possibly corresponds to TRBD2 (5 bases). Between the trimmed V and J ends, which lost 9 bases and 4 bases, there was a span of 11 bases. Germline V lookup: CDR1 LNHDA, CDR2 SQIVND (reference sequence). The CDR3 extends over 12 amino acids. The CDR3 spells CASGQEADTQYF. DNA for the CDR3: TGTGCCAGCGGGCAGGAGGCAGATACGCAGTATTTT.

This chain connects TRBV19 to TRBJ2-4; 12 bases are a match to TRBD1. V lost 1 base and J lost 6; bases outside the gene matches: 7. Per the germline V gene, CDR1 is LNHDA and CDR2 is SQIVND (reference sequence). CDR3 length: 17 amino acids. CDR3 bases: TGTGCCAGTAGTATAGGGTTCCGGGACAGGGGGCGAAACATTCAGTACTTC. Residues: CASSIGFRDRGRNIQYF. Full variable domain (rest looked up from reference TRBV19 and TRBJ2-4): DGGITQSPKYLFRKEGQNVTLSCEQNLNHDAMYWYRQDPGQGLRLIYYSQIVNDFQKGDIAEGYSVSREKKESFPLTVTSAQKNPTAFYLCASSIGFRDRGRNIQYFGAGTRLSVL.

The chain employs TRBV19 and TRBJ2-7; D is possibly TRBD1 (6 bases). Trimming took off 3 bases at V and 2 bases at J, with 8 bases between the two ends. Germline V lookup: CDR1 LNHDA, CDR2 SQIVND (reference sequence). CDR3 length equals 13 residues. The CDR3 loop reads CASSIGQPYEQYF. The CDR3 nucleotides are TGTGCCAGTAGTATCGGACAGCCCTACGAGCAGTACTTC.

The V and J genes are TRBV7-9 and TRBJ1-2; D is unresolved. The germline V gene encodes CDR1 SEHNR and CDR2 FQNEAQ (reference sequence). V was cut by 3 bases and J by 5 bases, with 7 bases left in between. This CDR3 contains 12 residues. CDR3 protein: CASSLGEYGYTF. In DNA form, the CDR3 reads TGTGCCAGCAGCTTGGGAGAATATGGCTACACCTTC. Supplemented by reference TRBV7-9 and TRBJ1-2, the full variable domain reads DTGVSQNPRHKITKRGQNVTFRCDPISEHNRLYWYRQTLGQGPEFLTYFQNEAQLEKSRLLSDRFSAERPKGSFSTLEIQRTEQGDSAMYLCASSLGEYGYTFGSGTRLTVV.

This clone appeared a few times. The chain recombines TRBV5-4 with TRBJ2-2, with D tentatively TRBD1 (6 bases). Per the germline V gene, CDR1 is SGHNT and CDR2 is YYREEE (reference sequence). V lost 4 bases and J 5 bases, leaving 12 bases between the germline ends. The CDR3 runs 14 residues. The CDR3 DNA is TGTGCCAGCAGCCTTAAAACAGGGACCGGGGAGCTGTTTTTT. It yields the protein CASSLKTGTGELFF.

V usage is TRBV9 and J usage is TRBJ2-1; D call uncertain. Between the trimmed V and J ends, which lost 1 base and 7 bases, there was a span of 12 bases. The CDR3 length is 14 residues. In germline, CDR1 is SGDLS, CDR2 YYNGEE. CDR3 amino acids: CASSVRPSANEQFF. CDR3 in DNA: TGTGCCAGCAGCGTAAGGCCTAGTGCAAATGAGCAGTTCTTC.

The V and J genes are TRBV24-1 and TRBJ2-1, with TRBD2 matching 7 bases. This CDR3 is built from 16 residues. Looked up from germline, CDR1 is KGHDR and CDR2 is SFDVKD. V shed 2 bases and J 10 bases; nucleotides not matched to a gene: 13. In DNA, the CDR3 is TGTGCCACCAGTGATTCGCAACCGACTAGCTTCAACGAGCAGTTCTTC. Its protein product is CATSDSQPTSFNEQFF.

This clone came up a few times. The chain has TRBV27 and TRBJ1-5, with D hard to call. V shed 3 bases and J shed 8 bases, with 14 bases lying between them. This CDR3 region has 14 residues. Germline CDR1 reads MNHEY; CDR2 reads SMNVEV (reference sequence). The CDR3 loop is CASSFRHSWEPQHF. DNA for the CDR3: TGTGCCAGCAGTTTCCGACACAGTTGGGAGCCCCAGCATTTT.

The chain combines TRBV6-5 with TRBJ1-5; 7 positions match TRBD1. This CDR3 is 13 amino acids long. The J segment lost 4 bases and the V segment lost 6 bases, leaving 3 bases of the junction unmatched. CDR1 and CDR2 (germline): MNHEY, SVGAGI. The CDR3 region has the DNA TGTGCCAGCAGCCAGGACAGGAATCAGCCCCAGCATTTT. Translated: CASSQDRNQPQHF.

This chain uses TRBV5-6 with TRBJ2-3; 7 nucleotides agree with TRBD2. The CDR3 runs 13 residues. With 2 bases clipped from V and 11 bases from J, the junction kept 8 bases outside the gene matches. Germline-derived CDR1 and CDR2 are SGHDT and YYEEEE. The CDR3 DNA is TGTGCCAGCAGCTTTGGGGAACTAGCGTTGCAGTATTTT. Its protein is CASSFGELALQYF.

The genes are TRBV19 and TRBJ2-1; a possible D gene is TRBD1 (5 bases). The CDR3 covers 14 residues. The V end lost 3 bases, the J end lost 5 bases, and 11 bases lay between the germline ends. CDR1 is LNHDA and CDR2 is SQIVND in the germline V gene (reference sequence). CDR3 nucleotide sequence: TGTGCCAGTAGTATTACAGGTGACCACAATGAGCAGTTCTTC. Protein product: CASSITGDHNEQFF.

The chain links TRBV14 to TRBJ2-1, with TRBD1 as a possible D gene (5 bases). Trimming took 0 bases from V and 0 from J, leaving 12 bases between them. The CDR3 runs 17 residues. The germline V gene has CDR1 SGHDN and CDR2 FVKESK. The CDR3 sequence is CASSQEMQGSSYNEQFF. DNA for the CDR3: TGTGCCAGCAGCCAAGAAATGCAGGGAAGCTCCTACAATGAGCAGTTCTTC.

In DNA, the CDR3 is TGTGCCAGTAGTATGAGGGGGTCAAGTAATGAAAAACTGTTTTTT. It specifies CASSMRGSSNEKLFF. The chain is built from TRBV19 and TRBJ1-4, with D maybe TRBD1 (6 bases). Trimming pared 3 bases from V and 4 bases from J, leaving 12 bases between. Germline V gives CDR1 LNHDA, CDR2 SQIVND (reference sequence). This CDR3 has 15 amino acids.